Listed below are T cell receptor beta chains from one sample, sequenced in a study of blood T cell repertoires in COVID-19. TCRdb's copy holds only in-frame clones and misses some; the assay was immunoSEQ multiplex PCR. The top ten hold more than 0.95% of the sample, which has a few hundred thousand clones, more than 70% seen once. The sequenced sample consisted of peripheral blood. Every receptor here comes from a middle-aged man with acute or convalescent COVID-19. CDR3s include the opening cysteine and the closing phenylalanine or tryptophan. The order of the fields is CDR3 protein, V gene, D gene, CDR3 length, J gene. D genes are given only for firm matches.

CDR3aa: CASSYSGTGQPQHF
v_gene: TRBV6-5
d_gene: TRBD1
len: 14
j_gene: TRBJ1-5

CDR3aa: CAISESKGEGYTF
v_gene: TRBV10-3
d_gene: .
len: 13
j_gene: TRBJ1-2

CDR3aa: CASSPGEGANQPQHF
v_gene: TRBV28
d_gene: TRBD1
len: 15
j_gene: TRBJ1-5

CDR3aa: CASSPGGRGALEKLFF
v_gene: TRBV4-1
d_gene: .
len: 16
j_gene: TRBJ1-4

CDR3aa: CASSLEGGSSYNEQFF
v_gene: TRBV6-6
d_gene: TRBD2
len: 16
j_gene: TRBJ2-1

CDR3aa: CASSSGTGRTGELFF
v_gene: TRBV7-9
d_gene: TRBD1
len: 15
j_gene: TRBJ2-2

CDR3aa: CASTRQGTTNYGYTF
v_gene: TRBV3-1/TRBV3-2
d_gene: TRBD1
len: 15
j_gene: TRBJ1-2

CDR3aa: CASSLRFYRDGFSETQYF
v_gene: TRBV11-2
d_gene: .
len: 18
j_gene: TRBJ2-5

CDR3aa: CASSLSGTRGGNEQFF
v_gene: TRBV11-2
d_gene: TRBD2
len: 16
j_gene: TRBJ2-1

CDR3aa: CASSPLGVFNSPLHF
v_gene: TRBV10-1
d_gene: .
len: 15
j_gene: TRBJ1-6

CDR3aa: CASSQGVRYTDTQYF
v_gene: TRBV3-1/TRBV3-2
d_gene: .
len: 15
j_gene: TRBJ2-3

CDR3aa: CASRSRGENTEAFF
v_gene: TRBV6-4
d_gene: .
len: 14
j_gene: TRBJ1-1

CDR3aa: CASSLGSSTDTQYF
v_gene: TRBV11-3
d_gene: .
len: 14
j_gene: TRBJ2-3